This T cell receptor (beta chain) stems from a study of blood T cell repertoires in COVID-19. Study context: COVID-19 samples from acute and convalescent phases originated in the United States, Italy and Spain.

Germline values: CDR1 SGHRS, CDR2 YFSETQ. The CDR3 is made up of 15 amino acids. V lost 1 base, J lost 4 bases, and 5 bases stayed unmatched. In the original analysis: Reference gene primers were amplified, and this amplification served to estimate nucleated cell counts. TCRdb's copy holds only in-frame clones and misses some; the assay was immunoSEQ multiplex PCR. V and J calls and clone size follow that table, whereas D and trimming were derived from the DNA. The sample yields about 240,000 clones, 83% seen once. The sequenced material came from peripheral blood. The TCR comes from a human donor in a cohort sampled during active COVID-19. The genes are TRBV5-1 and TRBJ1-5, with 7 nucleotides matching TRBD1. CDR3 protein: CASSLSQGKNQPQHF. Here the CDR3 DNA reads TGCGCCAGCAGCTTGTCACAGGGGAAAAATCAGCCCCAGCATTTT. Full variable domain (rest looked up from reference TRBV5-1 and TRBJ1-5): KAGVTQTPRYLIKTRGQQVTLSCSPISGHRSVSWYQQTPGQGLQFLFEYFSETQRNKGNFPGRFSGRQFSNSRSEMNVSTLELGDSALYLCASSLSQGKNQPQHFGDGTRLSIL.